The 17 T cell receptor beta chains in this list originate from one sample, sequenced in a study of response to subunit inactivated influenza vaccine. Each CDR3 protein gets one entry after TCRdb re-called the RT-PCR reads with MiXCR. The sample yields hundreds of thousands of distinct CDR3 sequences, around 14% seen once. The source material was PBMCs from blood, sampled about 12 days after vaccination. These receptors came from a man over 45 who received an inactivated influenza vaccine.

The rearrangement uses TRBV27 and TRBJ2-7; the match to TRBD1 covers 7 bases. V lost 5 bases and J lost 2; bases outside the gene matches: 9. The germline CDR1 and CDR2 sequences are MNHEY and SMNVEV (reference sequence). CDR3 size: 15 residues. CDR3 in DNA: TGTGCCAGCAGTCCAGACAGGGTAATCCCCTACGAGCAGTACTTC. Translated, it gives CASSPDRVIPYEQYF.

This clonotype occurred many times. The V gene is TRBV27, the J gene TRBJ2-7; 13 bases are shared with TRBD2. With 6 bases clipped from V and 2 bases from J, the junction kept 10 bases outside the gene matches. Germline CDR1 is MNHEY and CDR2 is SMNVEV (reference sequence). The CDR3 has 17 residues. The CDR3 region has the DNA TGTGCCAGCAGCCCATCAATAACTAGCGGGAGGGCCTACGAGCAGTACTTC. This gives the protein CASSPSITSGRAYEQYF.

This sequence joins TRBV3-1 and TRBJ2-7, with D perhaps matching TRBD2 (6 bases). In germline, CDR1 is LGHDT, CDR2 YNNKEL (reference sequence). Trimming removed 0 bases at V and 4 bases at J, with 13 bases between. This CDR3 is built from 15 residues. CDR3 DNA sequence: TGTGCCAGCAGCCAAGACTGGGACTCATCTTACGAGCAGTACTTC. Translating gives CASSQDWDSSYEQYF.

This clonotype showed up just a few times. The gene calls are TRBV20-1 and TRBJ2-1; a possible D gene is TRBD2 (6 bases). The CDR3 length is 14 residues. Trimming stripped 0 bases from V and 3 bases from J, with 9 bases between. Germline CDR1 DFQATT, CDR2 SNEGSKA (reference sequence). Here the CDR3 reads CSARDQRVYNEQFF. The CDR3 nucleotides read TGCAGTGCTAGAGATCAGCGGGTCTACAATGAGCAGTTCTTC.

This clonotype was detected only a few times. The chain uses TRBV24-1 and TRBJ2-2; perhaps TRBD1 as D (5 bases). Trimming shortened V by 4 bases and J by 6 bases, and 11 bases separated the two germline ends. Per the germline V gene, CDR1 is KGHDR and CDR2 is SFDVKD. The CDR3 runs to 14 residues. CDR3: CATSDHTGPGELFF. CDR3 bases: TGTGCCACCAGTGACCATACAGGACCCGGGGAGCTGTTTTTT.

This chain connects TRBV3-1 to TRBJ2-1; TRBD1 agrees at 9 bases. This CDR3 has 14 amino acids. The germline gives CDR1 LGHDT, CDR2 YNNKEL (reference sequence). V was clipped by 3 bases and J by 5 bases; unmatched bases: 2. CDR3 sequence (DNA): TGTGCCAGCAGCCAGGGACAGGGACACAATGAGCAGTTCTTC. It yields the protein CASSQGQGHNEQFF.

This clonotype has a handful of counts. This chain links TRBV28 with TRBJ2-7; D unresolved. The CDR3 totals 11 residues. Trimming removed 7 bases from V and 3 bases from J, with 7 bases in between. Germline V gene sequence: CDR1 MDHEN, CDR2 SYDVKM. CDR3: CASNTDYEQYF. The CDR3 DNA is TGTGCCAGCAACACGGACTACGAGCAGTACTTC.

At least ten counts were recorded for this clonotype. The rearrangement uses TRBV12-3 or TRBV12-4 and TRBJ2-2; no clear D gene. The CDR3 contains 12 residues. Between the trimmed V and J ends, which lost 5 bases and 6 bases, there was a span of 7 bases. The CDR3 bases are TGTGCCAGCAGTCTTGTACCCGGGGAGCTGTTTTTT. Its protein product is CASSLVPGELFF.

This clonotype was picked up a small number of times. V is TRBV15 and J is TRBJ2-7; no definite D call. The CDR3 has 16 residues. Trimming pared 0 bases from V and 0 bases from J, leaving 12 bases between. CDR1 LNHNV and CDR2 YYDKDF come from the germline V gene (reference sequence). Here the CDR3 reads CATSRDQDPSSYEQYF. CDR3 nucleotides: TGTGCCACCAGCAGAGATCAAGATCCATCCTCCTACGAGCAGTACTTC.

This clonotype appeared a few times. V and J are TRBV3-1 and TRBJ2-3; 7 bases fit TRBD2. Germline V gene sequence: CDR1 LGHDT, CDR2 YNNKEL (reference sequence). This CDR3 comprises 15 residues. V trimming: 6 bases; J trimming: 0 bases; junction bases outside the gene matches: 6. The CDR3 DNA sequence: TGTGCCAGCAGTCAGACTAGCACTAGCACAGATACGCAGTATTTT. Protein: CASSQTSTSTDTQYF.

The CDR3: CASSLRPGGNTEAFF. The CDR3 nucleotides read TGTGCCAGCAGCTTACGACCAGGAGGGAACACTGAAGCTTTCTTT. This chain links TRBV5-5 with TRBJ1-1, with D hard to call. Trimming stripped 2 bases from V and 1 base from J, with 12 bases between. Looked up from germline, CDR1 is SGHKS and CDR2 is YYEKEE (reference sequence). The CDR3 spans 15 residues.

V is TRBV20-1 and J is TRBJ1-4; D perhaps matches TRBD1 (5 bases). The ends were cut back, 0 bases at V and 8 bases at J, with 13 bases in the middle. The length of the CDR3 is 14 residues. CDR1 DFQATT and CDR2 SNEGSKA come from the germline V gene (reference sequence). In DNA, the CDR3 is TGCAGTGCTAGAGATCGGGGGATCGGCGAAAAACTGTTTTTT. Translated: CSARDRGIGEKLFF.

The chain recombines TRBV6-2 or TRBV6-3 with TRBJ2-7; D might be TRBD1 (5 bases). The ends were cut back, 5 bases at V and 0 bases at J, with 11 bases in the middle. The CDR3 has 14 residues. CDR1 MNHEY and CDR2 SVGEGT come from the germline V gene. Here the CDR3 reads CASSLQVSSYEQYF. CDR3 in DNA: TGTGCCAGCAGTCTACAGGTTAGCTCCTACGAGCAGTACTTC.

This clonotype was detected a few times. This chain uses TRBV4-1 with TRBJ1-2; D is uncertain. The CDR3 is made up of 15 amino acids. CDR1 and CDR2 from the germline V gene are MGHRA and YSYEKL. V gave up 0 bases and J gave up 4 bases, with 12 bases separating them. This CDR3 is CASSQDQVGVYGYTF. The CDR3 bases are TGCGCCAGCAGCCAAGATCAGGTGGGAGTCTATGGCTACACCTTC.

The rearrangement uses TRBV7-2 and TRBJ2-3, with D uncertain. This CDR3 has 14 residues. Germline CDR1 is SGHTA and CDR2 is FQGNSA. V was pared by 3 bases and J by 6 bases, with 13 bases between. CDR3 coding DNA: TGTGCCAGCAGCTTTCGGGCCCAAATGGATACGCAGTATTTT. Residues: CASSFRAQMDTQYF.

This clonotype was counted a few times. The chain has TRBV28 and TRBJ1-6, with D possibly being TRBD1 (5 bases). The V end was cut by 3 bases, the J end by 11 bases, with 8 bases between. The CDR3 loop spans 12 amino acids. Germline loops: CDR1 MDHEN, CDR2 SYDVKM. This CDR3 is CASSFPGAPLHF. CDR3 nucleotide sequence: TGTGCCAGCAGTTTCCCGGGGGCACCCCTCCACTTT.

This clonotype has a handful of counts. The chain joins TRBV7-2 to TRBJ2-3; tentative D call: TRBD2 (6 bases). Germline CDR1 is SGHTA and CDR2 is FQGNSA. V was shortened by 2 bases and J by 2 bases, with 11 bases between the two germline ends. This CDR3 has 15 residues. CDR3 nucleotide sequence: TGTGCCAGCAGCTTACTTTGGACTATCACAGATACGCAGTATTTT. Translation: CASSLLWTITDTQYF.